This is a list of T cell receptor beta chains from one sample in a study of shared clonotypes between healthy human individuals. Sequencing was performed with immunoSEQ multiplex PCR; in TCRdb, only in-frame clones are kept and a portion is missing. Of over a million clones in the sample, approximately 97% were seen once. Source material: naive CD4+ T cells sorted from blood. These receptors came from a young man in good health. CDR3s include the opening cysteine and the closing phenylalanine or tryptophan. A D gene is named only where the DNA matches it firmly. Clone size appears in some rows only: once, few, many, or a class for an expanded clone.

len	abundance	v_gene	j_gene	d_gene	CDR3nt	CDR3aa
16	.	TRBV5-1	TRBJ2-3	.	TGCGCCAGCAGCTTCGGACAGATAACTTTCACAGATACGCAGTATTTT	CASSFGQITFTDTQYF
15	.	TRBV5-1	TRBJ2-3	.	TGCGCCAGCAGCACCTCTCTGAGGGGCACAGATACGCAGTATTTT	CASSTSLRGTDTQYF
14	.	TRBV9	TRBJ1-1	.	TGTGCCAGCAGCTCCAGCGGGGGGTGGAATGAAGCTTTCTTT	CASSSSGGWNEAFF
16	.	TRBV4-3	TRBJ2-7	TRBD1	TGCGCCAGCAGCCAAGGGGGTGGCGGACAGGGATACGAGCAGTACTTC	CASSQGGGGQGYEQYF
17	.	TRBV7-9	TRBJ1-1	.	TGTGCCAGCAGCTTCGTGAGAACCGCCACACTAAACACTGAAGCTTTCTTT	CASSFVRTATLNTEAFF
10	.	TRBV20-1	TRBJ2-1	TRBD2	TGCAGTGTCGGGACTAGCGAGCAGTTCTTC	CSVGTSEQFF
15	.	TRBV29-1	TRBJ2-1	TRBD1	TGCAGCGTTGAAGGGAGGACAGGGGTCTACAATGAGCAGTTCTTC	CSVEGRTGVYNEQFF
13	.	TRBV18	TRBJ2-5	.	TGTGCCAGCTCACCCGGGGCTCGAGAGACCCAGTACTTC	CASSPGARETQYF
13	.	TRBV6-5	TRBJ1-1	TRBD1	TGTGCCAGCAGCATGACAGGGGACACTGAAGCTTTCTTT	CASSMTGDTEAFF
13	.	TRBV2	TRBJ1-5	.	TGTGCCAGCGAGCTAGGGTCGAATCAGCCCCAGCATTTT	CASELGSNQPQHF
18	once	TRBV5-1	TRBJ2-3	TRBD1	TGCGCCAGCAGCTTCACCGGGACAGGGGAAGCCGCCCAAGATACGCAGTATTTT	CASSFTGTGEAAQDTQYF
14	.	TRBV9	TRBJ2-1	.	TGTGCCAGCAGCGAAAGAGGGGGGTACAATGAGCAGTTCTTC	CASSERGGYNEQFF
18	.	TRBV7-6	TRBJ2-3	TRBD2	TGTGCCAGCAGCCCAAGATTGGGACTAGCGCCGAGCACAGATACGCAGTATTTT	CASSPRLGLAPSTDTQYF
18	.	TRBV5-1	TRBJ2-1	TRBD2	TGCGCCAGCAGCTTGGCTCCTAGCGGGAGTTTAAGATACAATGAGCAGTTCTTC	CASSLAPSGSLRYNEQFF
14	once	TRBV19	TRBJ2-7	TRBD2	TGTGCCAGTAGTACGGGACTACCCGACTACGAGCAGTACTTC	CASSTGLPDYEQYF
13	.	TRBV9	TRBJ2-1	.	TGTGCCAGCAGCGTAGCGGGGGCCAATGAGCAGTTCTTC	CASSVAGANEQFF
14	.	TRBV6-6	TRBJ1-2	.	TGTGCCAGCAGTCCCCTTGGTCCAGGCTCTGGCTACACCTTC	CASSPLGPGSGYTF
17	.	TRBV27	TRBJ2-5	.	TGTGCCAGCAGTTCTCAGACTGAACCCAAGGGGGTCGAGACCCAGTACTTC	CASSSQTEPKGVETQYF
14	.	TRBV9	TRBJ2-1	.	TGTGCCAGCAGCGTAGCTGTGGGGGGTGTATTATTGTTCTTC	CASSVAVGGVLLFF
15	.	TRBV6-1	TRBJ2-7	TRBD1	TGTGCCAGCAGTGGGGGACAGGCCGGGGGAGGCGAGCAGTACTTC	CASSGGQAGGGEQYF
15	.	TRBV7-9	TRBJ1-1	.	TGTGCCAGCAGCTTAGGTCCGGGTGGTTACACTGAAGCTTTCTTT	CASSLGPGGYTEAFF
12	.	TRBV10-3	TRBJ2-7	TRBD1	TGTGCCATCCGATCACAGGGGTACGAGCAGTACTTC	CAIRSQGYEQYF
14	once	TRBV9	TRBJ2-3	.	TGTGCCAGCAGCTCGGTAGCGGCATTGGATACGCAGTATTTT	CASSSVAALDTQYF
15	.	TRBV6-5	TRBJ2-1	.	TGTGCTACCTCAGCGGATCCCCCCCCCTACAATGAGCAGTTCTTC	CATSADPPPYNEQFF
18	.	TRBV27	TRBJ1-1	.	TGTGCCAGCAGTCCACCTCCGGGACGCCTGGGTATGAACACTGAAGCTTTCTTT	CASSPPPGRLGMNTEAFF
13	.	TRBV9	TRBJ2-7	.	TGTGCCAGCAGCGTTGGGGGCTCCTACGAGCAGTACTTC	CASSVGGSYEQYF
16	.	TRBV28	TRBJ2-1	TRBD2	TGTGCCAGCAGCAGACTAGCGGGAGAAAGCTACAATGAGCAGTTCTTC	CASSRLAGESYNEQFF
16	.	TRBV6-1	TRBJ2-3	TRBD2	TGTGCCAGCAGTGCCACCCTTAGCGGGAGTCTATATACGCAGTATTTT	CASSATLSGSLYTQYF
13	.	TRBV28	TRBJ1-1	TRBD1	TGTGCCAGCGGAGTGGGGACAGACACTGAAGCTTTCTTT	CASGVGTDTEAFF
17	.	TRBV19	TRBJ2-2	.	TGTGCCAGTAGTATAGTCGTCGCAGATCCGAACACCGGGGAGCTGTTTTTT	CASSIVVADPNTGELFF
15	.	TRBV11-2	TRBJ2-7	.	TGTGCCAGCAGCCCCAACTACCCCGGCTCCTACGAGCAGTACTTC	CASSPNYPGSYEQYF
15	.	TRBV28	TRBJ2-4	.	TGTGCCAGCAGGGCCCAGATTCTAGCCAAAAACATTCAGTACTTC	CASRAQILAKNIQYF
18	.	TRBV28	TRBJ2-5	TRBD2	TGTGCCAGCAGTACGAACGGACTAGCGGGAGGAGGGGAAGAGACCCAGTACTTC	CASSTNGLAGGGEETQYF
14	.	TRBV30	TRBJ2-1	TRBD2	TGTGCCTGGAGTTCCTTAAGCGGGAGCACTGAGCAGTTCTTC	CAWSSLSGSTEQFF
15	.	TRBV9	TRBJ1-1	.	TGTGCCAGCAGCGTCGACTTTGAGGGCTGGGGAGAAGCTTTCTTT	CASSVDFEGWGEAFF
15	.	TRBV21-1	TRBJ2-2	.	TGTGCCAGCAGCTCATTCCCTTCGAACACCGGGGAGCTGTTTTTT	CASSSFPSNTGELFF
15	.	TRBV10-1	TRBJ1-2	TRBD1	TGCGCCAGCAGTGAGTCGTTTGGGCAGGGGGCGAGCTACACCTTC	CASSESFGQGASYTF
16	.	TRBV11-2	TRBJ2-2	.	TGTGCCAGCAGCTTACGGTGGGGGCTGAACTCCGGGGAGCTGTTTTTT	CASSLRWGLNSGELFF
12	.	TRBV19	TRBJ1-5	.	TGTGCCAGTAGTTTAAGCGGACAGCCCCAGCATTTT	CASSLSGQPQHF
18	.	TRBV11-2	TRBJ2-2	TRBD2	TGTGCCAGCAGCCCGGGACTAGCGGGAGAACGAAACACCGGGGAGCTGTTTTTT	CASSPGLAGERNTGELFF